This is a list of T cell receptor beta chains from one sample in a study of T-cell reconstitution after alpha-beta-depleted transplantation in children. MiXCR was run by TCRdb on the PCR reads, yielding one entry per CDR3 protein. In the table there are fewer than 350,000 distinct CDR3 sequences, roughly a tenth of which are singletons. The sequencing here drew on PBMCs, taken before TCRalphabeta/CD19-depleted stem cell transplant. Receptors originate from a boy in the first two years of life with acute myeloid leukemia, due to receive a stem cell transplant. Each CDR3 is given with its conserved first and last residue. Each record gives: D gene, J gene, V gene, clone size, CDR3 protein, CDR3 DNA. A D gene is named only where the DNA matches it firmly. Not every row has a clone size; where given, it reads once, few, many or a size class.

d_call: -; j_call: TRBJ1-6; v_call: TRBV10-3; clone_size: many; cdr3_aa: CAISPTGSRNNSPLHF; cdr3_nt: TGTGCCATCAGTCCGACAGGTAGTCGGAATAATTCACCCCTCCACTTT
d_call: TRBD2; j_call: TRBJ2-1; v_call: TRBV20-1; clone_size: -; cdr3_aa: CSGAGCYNEQFF; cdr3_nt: TGCAGTGGAGCGGGATGTTACAATGAGCAGTTCTTC
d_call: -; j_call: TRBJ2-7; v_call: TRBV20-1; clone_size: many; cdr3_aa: CSALGGGRSYEQYF; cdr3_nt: TGCAGTGCGTTGGGAGGGGGGAGATCCTACGAGCAGTACTTC
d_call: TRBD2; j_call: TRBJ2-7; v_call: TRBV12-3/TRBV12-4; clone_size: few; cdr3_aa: CASSPGGGRREQYF; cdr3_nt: TGTGCCAGCAGCCCCGGCGGGGGGCGCCGGGAGCAGTACTTC
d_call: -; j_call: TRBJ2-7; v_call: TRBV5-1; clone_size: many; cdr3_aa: CASSLRRSYEQYF; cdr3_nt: TGCGCCAGCAGCTTGAGAAGGTCCTACGAGCAGTACTTC
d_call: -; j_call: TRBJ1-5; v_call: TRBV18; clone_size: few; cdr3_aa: CASSSDGGNQPQHF; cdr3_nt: TGTGCCAGCTCATCGGACGGTGGCAATCAGCCCCAGCATTTT
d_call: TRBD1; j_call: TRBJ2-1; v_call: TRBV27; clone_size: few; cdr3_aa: CASSPTGTGVSYNEQFF; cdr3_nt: TGTGCCAGCAGCCCGACCGGGACAGGGGTCTCCTACAATGAGCAGTTCTTC
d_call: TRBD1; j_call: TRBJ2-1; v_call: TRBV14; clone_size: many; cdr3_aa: CASSQAVTGKHNEQFF; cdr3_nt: TGTGCCAGCAGCCAAGCGGTGACAGGGAAACACAATGAGCAGTTCTTC
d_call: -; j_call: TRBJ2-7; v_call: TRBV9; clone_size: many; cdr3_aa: CASSVGGRAYEQYF; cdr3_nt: TGTGCCAGCAGCGTGGGAGGAAGAGCCTACGAGCAGTACTTC
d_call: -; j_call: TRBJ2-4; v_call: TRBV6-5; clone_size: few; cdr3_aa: CASSYSAKNIQYF; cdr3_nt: TGTGCCAGCAGTTACTCGGCTAAAAACATTCAGTACTTC
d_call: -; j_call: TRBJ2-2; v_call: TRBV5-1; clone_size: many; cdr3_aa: CASSSGTAGTGELFF; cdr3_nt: TGCGCCAGCAGCTCCGGGACAGCGGGCACCGGGGAGCTGTTTTTT
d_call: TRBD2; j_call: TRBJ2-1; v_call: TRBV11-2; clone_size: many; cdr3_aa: CASSPRTSGSGSYNEQFF; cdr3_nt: TGTGCCAGCAGCCCCCGGACTAGCGGGAGCGGCTCCTACAATGAGCAGTTCTTC
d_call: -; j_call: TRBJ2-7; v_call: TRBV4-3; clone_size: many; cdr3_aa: CASSQAHKSYEQYF; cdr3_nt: TGCGCCAGCAGCCAAGCGCACAAATCCTACGAGCAGTACTTC
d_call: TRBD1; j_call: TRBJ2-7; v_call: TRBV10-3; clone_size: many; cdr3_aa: CAISDGQGYEQYF; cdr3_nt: TGTGCCATCAGTGATGGACAGGGCTACGAGCAGTACTTC
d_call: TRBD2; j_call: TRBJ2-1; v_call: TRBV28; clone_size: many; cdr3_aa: CASSPWAGGYEQFF; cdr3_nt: TGTGCCAGCAGCCCCTGGGCGGGAGGTTATGAGCAGTTCTTC
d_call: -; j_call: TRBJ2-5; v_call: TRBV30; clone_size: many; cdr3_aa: CAWSVQGPIQETQYF; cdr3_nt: TGTGCCTGGAGTGTTCAGGGGCCTATCCAAGAGACCCAGTACTTC
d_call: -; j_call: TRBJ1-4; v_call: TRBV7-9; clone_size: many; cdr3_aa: CASSMGQGAALNEKLFF; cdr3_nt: TGTGCCAGCAGTATGGGGCAAGGGGCAGCCCTTAATGAAAAACTGTTTTTT
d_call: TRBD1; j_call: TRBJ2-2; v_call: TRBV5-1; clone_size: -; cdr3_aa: CASSLDRGISGELFF; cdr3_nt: TGCGCCAGCAGCTTGGACAGGGGTATTTCCGGGGAGCTGTTTTTT
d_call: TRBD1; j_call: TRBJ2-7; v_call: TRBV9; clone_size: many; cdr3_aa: CASSAADRGAEQYF; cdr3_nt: TGTGCCAGCAGCGCCGCGGACAGGGGAGCCGAGCAGTACTTC
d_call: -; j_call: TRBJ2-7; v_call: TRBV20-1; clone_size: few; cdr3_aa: CSAISLPKGNYEQYF; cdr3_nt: TGCAGTGCTATCAGTCTACCAAAGGGGAACTACGAGCAGTACTTC
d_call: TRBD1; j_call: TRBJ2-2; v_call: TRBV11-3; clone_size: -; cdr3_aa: CASSPGQTNTGELFF; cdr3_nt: TGTGCCAGCAGCCCGGGACAGACCAACACCGGGGAGCTGTTTTTT
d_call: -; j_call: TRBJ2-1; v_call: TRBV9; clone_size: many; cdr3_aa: CASSEGLYNEQFF; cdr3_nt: TGTGCCAGCAGCGAGGGACTTTACAATGAGCAGTTCTTC
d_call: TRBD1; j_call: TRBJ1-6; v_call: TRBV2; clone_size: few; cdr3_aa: CASSDRRTGSSYNSPLHF; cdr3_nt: TGTGCCAGCAGTGATCGGCGGACAGGGTCGTCCTATAATTCACCCCTCCACTTT
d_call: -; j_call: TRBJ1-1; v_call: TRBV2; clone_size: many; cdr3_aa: CASSEALFYTEAFF; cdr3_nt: TGTGCCAGCAGTGAAGCTCTATTTTACACTGAAGCTTTCTTT
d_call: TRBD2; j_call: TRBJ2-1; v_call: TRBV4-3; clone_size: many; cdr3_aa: CASSQWWEGPHHEQFF; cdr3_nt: TGCGCCAGCAGCCAATGGTGGGAGGGCCCGCACCATGAGCAGTTCTTC
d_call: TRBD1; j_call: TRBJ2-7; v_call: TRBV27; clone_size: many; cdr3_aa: CASSLTGTGDYEQYF; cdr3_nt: TGTGCCAGCAGTCTTACCGGGACAGGGGATTACGAGCAGTACTTC
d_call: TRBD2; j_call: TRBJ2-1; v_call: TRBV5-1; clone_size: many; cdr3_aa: CASSLDTSGAYNEQFF; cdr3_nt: TGCGCCAGCAGCTTGGATACTAGCGGGGCCTACAATGAGCAGTTCTTC
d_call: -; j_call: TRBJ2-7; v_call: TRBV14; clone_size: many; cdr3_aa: CASSRTEFGQYF; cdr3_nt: TGTGCCAGCAGCCGTACGGAATTCGGGCAGTACTTC
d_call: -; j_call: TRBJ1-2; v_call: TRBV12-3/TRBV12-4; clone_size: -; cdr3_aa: CASSLRTFYGYTF; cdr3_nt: TGTGCCAGCAGTTTAAGGACCTTCTATGGCTACACCTTC
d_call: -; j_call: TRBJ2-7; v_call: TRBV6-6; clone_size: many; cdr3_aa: CASSESSSYEQYF; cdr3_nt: TGTGCCAGCAGTGAATCGAGCTCCTACGAGCAGTACTTC
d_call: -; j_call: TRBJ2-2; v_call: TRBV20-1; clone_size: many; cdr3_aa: CSAKSGVGTGELFF; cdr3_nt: TGCAGTGCTAAGTCTGGGGTGGGCACCGGGGAGCTGTTTTTT
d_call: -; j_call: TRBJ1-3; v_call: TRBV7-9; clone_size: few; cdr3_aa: CASSLYGSSGNTIYF; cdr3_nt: TGTGCCAGCAGCTTATACGGGTCCTCTGGAAACACCATATATTTT
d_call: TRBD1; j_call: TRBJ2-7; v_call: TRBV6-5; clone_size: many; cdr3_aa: CASSQSGTGSYEQYF; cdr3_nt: TGTGCCAGCAGCCAATCCGGGACAGGGTCCTACGAGCAGTACTTC
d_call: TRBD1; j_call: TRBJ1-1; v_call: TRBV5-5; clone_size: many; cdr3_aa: CASSIDRAGAFF; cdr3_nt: TGTGCCAGCAGCATCGACAGGGCTGGGGCTTTCTTT
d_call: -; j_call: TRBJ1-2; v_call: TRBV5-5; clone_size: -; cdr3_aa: CASSALEGGYTF; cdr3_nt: TGTGCCAGCAGCGCCCTGGAGGGTGGCTACACCTTC
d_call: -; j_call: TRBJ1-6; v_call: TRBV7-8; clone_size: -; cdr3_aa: CASSPAENSPLHF; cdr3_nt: TGTGCCAGCAGCCCCGCAGAAAATTCACCCCTCCACTTT
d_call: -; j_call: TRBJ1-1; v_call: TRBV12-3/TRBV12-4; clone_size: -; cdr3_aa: CASTLSGARGAFF; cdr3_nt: TGTGCCAGCACCTTATCAGGGGCAAGGGGAGCTTTCTTT
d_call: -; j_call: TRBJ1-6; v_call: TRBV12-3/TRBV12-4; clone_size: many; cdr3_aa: CASSAEVALNSPLHF; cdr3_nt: TGTGCCAGCAGTGCTGAGGTGGCCTTGAATTCACCCCTCCACTTT
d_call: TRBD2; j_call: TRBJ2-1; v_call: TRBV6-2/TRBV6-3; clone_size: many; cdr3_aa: CASSLQAGALNEQFF; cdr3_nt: TGTGCCAGCAGTCTTCAAGCGGGGGCCTTAAATGAGCAGTTCTTC
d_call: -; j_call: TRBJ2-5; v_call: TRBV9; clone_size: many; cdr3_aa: CASSVGGTEETQYF; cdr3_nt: TGTGCCAGCAGCGTAGGTGGTACCGAAGAGACCCAGTACTTC
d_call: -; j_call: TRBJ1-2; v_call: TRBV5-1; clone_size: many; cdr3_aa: CASSLLRGYYGYTF; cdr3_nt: TGCGCCAGCAGCTTACTAAGGGGATACTATGGCTACACCTTC
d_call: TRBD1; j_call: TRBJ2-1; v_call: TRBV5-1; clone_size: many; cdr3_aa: CASSLWARDRGNEQFF; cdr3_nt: TGCGCCAGCAGCTTGTGGGCTCGGGACAGGGGAAATGAGCAGTTCTTC
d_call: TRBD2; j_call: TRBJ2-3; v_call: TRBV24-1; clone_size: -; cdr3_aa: CAASDYRAGDTDTQYF; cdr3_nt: TGTGCCGCCAGTGATTATCGGGCGGGGGACACAGATACGCAGTATTTT